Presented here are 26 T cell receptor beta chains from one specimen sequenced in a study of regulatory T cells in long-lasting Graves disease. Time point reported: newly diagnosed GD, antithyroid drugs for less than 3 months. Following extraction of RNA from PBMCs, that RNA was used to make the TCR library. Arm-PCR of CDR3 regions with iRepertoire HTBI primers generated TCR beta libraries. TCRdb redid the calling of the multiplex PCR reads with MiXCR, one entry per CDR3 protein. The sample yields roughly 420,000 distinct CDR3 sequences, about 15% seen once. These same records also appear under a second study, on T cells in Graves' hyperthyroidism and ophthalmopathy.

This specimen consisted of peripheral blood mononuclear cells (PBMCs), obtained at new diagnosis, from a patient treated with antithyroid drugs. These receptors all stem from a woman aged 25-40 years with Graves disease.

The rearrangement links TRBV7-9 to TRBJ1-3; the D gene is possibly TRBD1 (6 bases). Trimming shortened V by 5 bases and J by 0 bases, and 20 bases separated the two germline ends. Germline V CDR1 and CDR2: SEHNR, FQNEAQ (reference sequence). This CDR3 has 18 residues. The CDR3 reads CASSPPKGGWNSGNTIYF. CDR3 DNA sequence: TGTGCCAGCAGCCCCCCCAAGGGGGGCTGGAACTCTGGAAACACCATATATTTT.

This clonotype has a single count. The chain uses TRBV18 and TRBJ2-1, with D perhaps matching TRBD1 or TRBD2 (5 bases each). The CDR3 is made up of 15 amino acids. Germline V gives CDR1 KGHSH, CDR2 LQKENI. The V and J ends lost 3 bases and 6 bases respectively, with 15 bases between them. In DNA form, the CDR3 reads TGTGCCAGCTCACCGGGTCCGTTTGGGGGCAATGAGCAGTTCTTC. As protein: CASSPGPFGGNEQFF.

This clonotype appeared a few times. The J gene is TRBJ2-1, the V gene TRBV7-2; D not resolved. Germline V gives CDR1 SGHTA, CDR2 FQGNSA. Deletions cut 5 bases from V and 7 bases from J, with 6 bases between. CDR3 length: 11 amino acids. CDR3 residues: CASSPWNEQFF. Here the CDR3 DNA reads TGTGCCAGCAGCCCCTGGAATGAGCAGTTCTTC.

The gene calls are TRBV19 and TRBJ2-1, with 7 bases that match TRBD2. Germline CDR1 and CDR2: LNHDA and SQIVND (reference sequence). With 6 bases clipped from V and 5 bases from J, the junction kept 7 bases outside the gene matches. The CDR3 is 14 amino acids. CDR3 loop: CASRREVQHNEQFF. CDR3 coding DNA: TGTGCCAGTAGACGGGAGGTCCAGCACAATGAGCAGTTCTTC.

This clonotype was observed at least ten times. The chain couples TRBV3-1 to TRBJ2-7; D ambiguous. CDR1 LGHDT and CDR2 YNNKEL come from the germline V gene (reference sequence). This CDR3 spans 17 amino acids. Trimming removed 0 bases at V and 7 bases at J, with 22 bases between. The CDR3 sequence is CASSQDRAGRRLVEQYF. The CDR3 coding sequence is TGTGCCAGCAGCCAAGATCGGGCAGGCAGACGGCTTGTTGAGCAGTACTTC.

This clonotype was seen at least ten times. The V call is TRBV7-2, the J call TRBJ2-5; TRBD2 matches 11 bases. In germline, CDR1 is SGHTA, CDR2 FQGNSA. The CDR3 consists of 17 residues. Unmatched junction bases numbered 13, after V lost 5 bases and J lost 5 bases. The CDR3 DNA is TGTGCCAGCAGCCGAGGGCTAGCGGGAGGTTGGCGGGAGACCCAGTACTTC. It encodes CASSRGLAGGWRETQYF.

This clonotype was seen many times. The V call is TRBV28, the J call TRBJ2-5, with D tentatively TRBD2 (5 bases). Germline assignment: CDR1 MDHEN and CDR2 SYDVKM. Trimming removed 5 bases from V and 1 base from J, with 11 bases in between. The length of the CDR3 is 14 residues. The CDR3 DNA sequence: TGTGCCAGCAGTCCCCGCAGCGGCCAAGAGACCCAGTACTTC. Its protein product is CASSPRSGQETQYF. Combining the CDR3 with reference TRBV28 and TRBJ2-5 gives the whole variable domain DVKVTQSSRYLVKRTGEKVFLECVQDMDHENMFWYRQDPGLGLRLIYFSYDVKMKEKGDIPEGYSVSREKKERFSLILESASTNQTSMYLCASSPRSGQETQYFGPGTRLLVL.

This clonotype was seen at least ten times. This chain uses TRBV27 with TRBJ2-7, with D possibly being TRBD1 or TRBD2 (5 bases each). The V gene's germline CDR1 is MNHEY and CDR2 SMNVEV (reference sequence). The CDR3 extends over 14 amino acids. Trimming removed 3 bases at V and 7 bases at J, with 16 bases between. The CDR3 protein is CASSFRERGEEQYF. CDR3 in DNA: TGTGCCAGCAGTTTCCGGGAAAGGGGCGAAGAGCAGTACTTC.

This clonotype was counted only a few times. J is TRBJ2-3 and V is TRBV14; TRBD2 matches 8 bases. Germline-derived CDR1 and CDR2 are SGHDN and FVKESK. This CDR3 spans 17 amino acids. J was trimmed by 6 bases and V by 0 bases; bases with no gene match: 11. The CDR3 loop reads CASSQDYQRELTDTQYF. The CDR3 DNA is TGTGCCAGCAGCCAAGATTATCAGCGGGAGTTGACGGATACGCAGTATTTT. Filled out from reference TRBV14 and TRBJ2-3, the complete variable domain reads EAGVTQFPSHSVIEKGQTVTLRCDPISGHDNLYWYRRVMGKEIKFLLHFVKESKQDESGMPNNRFLAERTGGTYSTLKVQPAELEDSGVYFCASSQDYQRELTDTQYFGPGTRLTVL.

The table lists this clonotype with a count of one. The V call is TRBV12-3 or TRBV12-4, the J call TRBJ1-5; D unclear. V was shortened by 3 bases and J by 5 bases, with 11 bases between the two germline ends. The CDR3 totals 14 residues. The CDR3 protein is CASSFGRMDQPQHF. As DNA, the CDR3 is TGTGCCAGCAGTTTCGGCAGGATGGATCAGCCCCAGCATTTT.

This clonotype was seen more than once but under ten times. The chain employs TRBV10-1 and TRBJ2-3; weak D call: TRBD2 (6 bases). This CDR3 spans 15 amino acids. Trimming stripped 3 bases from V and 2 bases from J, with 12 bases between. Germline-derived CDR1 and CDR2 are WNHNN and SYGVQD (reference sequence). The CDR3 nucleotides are TGCGCCAGCAGTGAAGGCGGGAAACCCACAGATACGCAGTATTTT. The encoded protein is CASSEGGKPTDTQYF.

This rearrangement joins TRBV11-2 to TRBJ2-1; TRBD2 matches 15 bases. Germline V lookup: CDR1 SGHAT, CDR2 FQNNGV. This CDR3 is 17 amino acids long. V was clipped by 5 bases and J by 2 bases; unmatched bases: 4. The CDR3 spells CASSPRTSGRAYNEQFF. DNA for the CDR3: TGTGCCAGCAGCCCCAGGACTAGCGGGAGGGCCTACAATGAGCAGTTCTTC. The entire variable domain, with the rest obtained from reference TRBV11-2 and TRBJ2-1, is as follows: EAGVAQSPRYKIIEKRQSVAFWCNPISGHATLYWYQQILGQGPKLLIQFQNNGVVDDSQLPKDRFSAERLKGVDSTLKIQPAKLEDSAVYLCASSPRTSGRAYNEQFFGPGTRLTVL.

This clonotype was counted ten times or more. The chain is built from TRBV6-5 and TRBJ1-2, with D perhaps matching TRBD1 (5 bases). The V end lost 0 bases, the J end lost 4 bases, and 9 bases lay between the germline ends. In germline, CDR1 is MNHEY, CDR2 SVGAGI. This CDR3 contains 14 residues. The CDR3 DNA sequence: TGTGCCAGCAGTTACTCAGGGGTTGGCTATGGCTACACCTTC. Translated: CASSYSGVGYGYTF.

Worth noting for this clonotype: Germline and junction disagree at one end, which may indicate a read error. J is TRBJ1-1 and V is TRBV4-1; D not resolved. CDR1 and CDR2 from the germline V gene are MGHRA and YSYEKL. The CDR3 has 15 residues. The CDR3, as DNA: TGTGCCAGCAGCCAAGAAGTGGTCAGGAACACTGAAGCTTTCTTT. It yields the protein CASSQEVVRNTEAFF.

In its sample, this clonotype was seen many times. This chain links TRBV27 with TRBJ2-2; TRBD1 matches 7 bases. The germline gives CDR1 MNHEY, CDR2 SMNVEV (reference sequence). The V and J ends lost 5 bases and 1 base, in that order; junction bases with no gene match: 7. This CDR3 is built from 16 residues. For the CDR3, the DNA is TGTGCCAGCAGTGAACCGGGACAGAAGAACACCGGGGAGCTGTTTTTT. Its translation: CASSEPGQKNTGELFF.

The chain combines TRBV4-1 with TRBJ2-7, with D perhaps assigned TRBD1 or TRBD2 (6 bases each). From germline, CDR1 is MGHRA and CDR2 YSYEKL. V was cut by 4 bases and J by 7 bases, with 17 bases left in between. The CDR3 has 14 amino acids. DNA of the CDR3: TGCGCCAGCAGCCGGCGAGGGGGGAGAGAAGAGCAGTACTTC. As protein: CASSRRGGREEQYF.

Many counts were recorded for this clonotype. The CDR3: CASSEDRANSYEQYF. The CDR3 nucleotides are TGTGCCAGCAGCGAAGACAGGGCCAACTCCTACGAGCAGTACTTC. V gene TRBV28 combines with J gene TRBJ2-7; 7 bases line up with TRBD1. This CDR3 spans 15 amino acids. The junction had 8 bases not matched to a gene; V was cut back by 6 bases and J by 0 bases. Germline loops: CDR1 MDHEN, CDR2 SYDVKM.

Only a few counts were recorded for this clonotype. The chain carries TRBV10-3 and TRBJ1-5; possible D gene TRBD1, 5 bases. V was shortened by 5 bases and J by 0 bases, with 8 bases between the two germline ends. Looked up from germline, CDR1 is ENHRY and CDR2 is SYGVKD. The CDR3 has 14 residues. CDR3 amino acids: CAISSGNSNQPQHF. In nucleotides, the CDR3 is TGTGCCATCAGTTCAGGGAATAGCAATCAGCCCCAGCATTTT.

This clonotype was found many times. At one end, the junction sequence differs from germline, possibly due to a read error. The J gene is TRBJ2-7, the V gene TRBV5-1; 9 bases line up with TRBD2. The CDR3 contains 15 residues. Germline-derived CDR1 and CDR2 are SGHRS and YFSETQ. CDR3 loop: CASSLIAGVSDEQYF. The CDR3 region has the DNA TGCGCCAGCAGCTTGATAGCGGGAGTCTCCGACGAGCAGTACTTC.

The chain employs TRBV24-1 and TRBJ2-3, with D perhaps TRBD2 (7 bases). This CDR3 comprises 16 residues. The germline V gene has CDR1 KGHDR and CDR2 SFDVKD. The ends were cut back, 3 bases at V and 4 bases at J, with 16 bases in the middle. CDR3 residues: CATSDPFQGRADTQYF. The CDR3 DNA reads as TGTGCCACCAGTGATCCATTCCAGGGGAGGGCAGATACGCAGTATTTT.

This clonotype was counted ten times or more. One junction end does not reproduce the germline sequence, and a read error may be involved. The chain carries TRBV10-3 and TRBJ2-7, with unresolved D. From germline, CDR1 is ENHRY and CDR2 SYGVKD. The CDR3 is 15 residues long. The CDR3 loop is CTISEPFQGSYEQYF. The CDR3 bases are TGTACCATCAGTGAGCCTTTTCAAGGCTCCTACGAGCAGTACTTC.

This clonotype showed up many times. The CDR3: CASSLSGTTDTQYF. The CDR3 DNA is TGTGCCAGCAGTTTATCTGGGACAACAGATACGCAGTATTTT. The V gene is TRBV28, the J gene TRBJ2-3, with a weak D call TRBD1 (6 bases). V was trimmed by 1 base and J by 3 bases, leaving 8 bases between them. Germline CDR1 reads MDHEN; CDR2 reads SYDVKM. The CDR3 contains 14 residues.

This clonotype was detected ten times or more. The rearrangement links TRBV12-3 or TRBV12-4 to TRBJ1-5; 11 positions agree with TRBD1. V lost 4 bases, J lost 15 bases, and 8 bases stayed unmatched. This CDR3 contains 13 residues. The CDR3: CASSYGTGGRAHF. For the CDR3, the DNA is TGTGCCAGCAGTTACGGGACAGGGGGAAGGGCGCATTTT.

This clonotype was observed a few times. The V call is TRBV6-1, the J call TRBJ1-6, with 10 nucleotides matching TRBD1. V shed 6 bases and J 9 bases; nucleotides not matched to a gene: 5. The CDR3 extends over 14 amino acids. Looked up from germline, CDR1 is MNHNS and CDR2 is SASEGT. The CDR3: CASSQGQGTSPLHF. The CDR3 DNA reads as TGTGCCAGCAGCCAGGGACAGGGGACTTCACCCCTCCACTTT.

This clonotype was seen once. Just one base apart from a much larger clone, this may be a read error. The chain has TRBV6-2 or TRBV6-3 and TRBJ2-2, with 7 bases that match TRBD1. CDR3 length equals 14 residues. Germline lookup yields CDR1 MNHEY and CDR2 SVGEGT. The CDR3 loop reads CAGSYSRGLGELFF. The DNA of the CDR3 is TGTGCCGGCAGTTACTCAAGGGGGCTCGGGGAGCTGTTTTTT.

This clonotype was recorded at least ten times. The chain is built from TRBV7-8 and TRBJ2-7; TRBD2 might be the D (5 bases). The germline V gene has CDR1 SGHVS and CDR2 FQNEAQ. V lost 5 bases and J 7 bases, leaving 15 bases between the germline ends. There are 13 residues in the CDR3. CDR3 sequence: CASSVGLAREQYF. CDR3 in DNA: TGTGCCAGCAGCGTTGGGCTAGCTCGGGAGCAGTACTTC.